The entry below describes one TCR beta chain. Its antigen is unknown. TCRdb re-derived calls from the 5' RACE reads in MiXCR, one entry per CDR3 protein. The table includes some 300,000 distinct CDR3 sequences, 9% to 15% detected once. This entry comes from a study of identical twins. Points from the study as a whole: Invariant MAIT and iNKT cells may have partly biased zero-insertion analyses.

This CDR3 is built from 17 residues. Germline V CDR1 and CDR2: MDHEN, SYDVKM. V lost 5 bases, J lost 3 bases, and 22 bases lay in between. These same data were also listed under a study on yellow fever vaccine responses in identical twins. That report adds: As reported, the vaccine T cell response of twins seemed partly convergent and partly personalized.

This sequence joins TRBV28 and TRBJ1-1; D is ambiguous. This TCR was recovered from a woman aged 18-30 years in good health. The sequenced material came from CD8+ T cells sorted from blood. The CDR3 is CASSPRSLKTYYTEAFF. In DNA, the CDR3 is TGTGCCAGCAGTCCCCGTTCCCTCAAGACATATTACACTGAAGCTTTCTTT. Together with reference TRBV28 and TRBJ1-1, the CDR3 gives the full variable domain: DVKVTQSSRYLVKRTGEKVFLECVQDMDHENMFWYRQDPGLGLRLIYFSYDVKMKEKGDIPEGYSVSREKKERFSLILESASTNQTSMYLCASSPRSLKTYYTEAFFGQGTRLTVV.